This TCR beta chain derives from a study of T cells in Graves' hyperthyroidism and ophthalmopathy. Using RNA transcripts as the source, TCR beta CDR3 regions were amplified. The HTBI primer set served for first-round RT-PCR of the TCR CDR3. TCRdb ran MiXCR on the multiplex PCR reads and lists one entry per CDR3 protein. The sample consists of 250,000 or so distinct CDR3 sequences, roughly 15% of them appearing once. Germline-derived CDR1 and CDR2 are SNHLY and FYNNEI. V lost 6 bases to trimming and J lost 4 bases; unmatched junction nucleotides: 13. This CDR3 is 16 amino acids long. This clonotype appeared many times.

This chain connects TRBV2 to TRBJ2-5; 8 nucleotides agree with TRBD2. This TCR came from a woman aged 45-60 years with Graves' hyperthyroidism that later progressed to Graves' ophthalmopathy. Material: blood. CDR3 in amino acids: CASRRGLSGSTETQYF. DNA of the CDR3: TGTGCCAGCAGAAGAGGACTGAGCGGGAGCACAGAGACCCAGTACTTC. Using reference TRBV2 and TRBJ2-5 for the parts outside the CDR3, the full variable domain is EPEVTQTPSHQVTQMGQEVILRCVPISNHLYFYWYRQILGQKVEFLVSFYNNEISEKSEIFDDQFSVERPDGSNFTLKIRSTKLEDSAMYFCASRRGLSGSTETQYFGPGTRLLVL.